This TCR beta chain was profiled in a study of T cells expressing NK-cell markers. Whole-study context: The authors derived TCR beta repertoires from sorted CD3+CD56+NKG2C+, CD3+CD56+NKG2C- and CD3+CD56-NKG2C+ T cells.

For this clonotype: Its antigen is unknown.

The CDR3 runs to 16 residues. Germline V lookup: CDR1 SGHVS, CDR2 FNYEAQ. TCRdb reprocessed the 5' RACE reads and keeps a single row for each CDR3 protein, giving no DNA. The repertoire table contains a few hundred thousand distinct CDR3 sequences. Study observations and caveats: HCMV specificity of expanded NKG2C+ T cell clones remained unclear. About 1.0-7.0% of CD8+ T cells in six or seven donors belonged to dominant NKG2C+ clonotypes.

This chain joins TRBV7-6 and TRBJ2-3; TCRdb returns TRBD1, unconfirmable since there is no DNA. Sequenced input: blood T cells: a sorted CD56 or NKG2C T cell subset, CD4+ or CD8+ T cells, or bulk PBMC T cells (not recorded which). This sequence was found in a man aged 18-75 years in good health. The CDR3 sequence: CASSLVGGSSTDTQYF.